The clone carrying this T cell receptor beta chain was found many times. Its antigen is still unknown. The data derive from a study of T cells in Graves' hyperthyroidism and ophthalmopathy. General study findings and limits: The model forecast ophthalmopathy, anticipating it by a median approximately 7 months before onset.

Germline CDR1 SGDLS, CDR2 YYNGEE. The CDR3 spans 14 residues. Trimming removed 4 bases from V and 8 bases from J, with 18 bases in between. Exclusion of patients followed from uncontrolled infection, other autoimmune disease, pregnancy or lactation. Orbital computed tomography, thyroid ultrasound, serum thyroxine and TRAb, and clinical symptoms together informed the diagnoses. From RNA transcripts, TCR beta CDR3 regions were amplified. The HTBI set primed first-round TCR CDR3 RT-PCR. TCRdb re-analysed the multiplex PCR reads in MiXCR, keeping a single row per CDR3 protein. The table has approximately 400,000 distinct CDR3 sequences, roughly 20% seen once; the top ten hold around two fifths.

The specimen was blood. This TCR was recovered from a young man with Graves' ophthalmopathy. The chain recombines TRBV9 with TRBJ1-2; a weak D match, TRBD1 (5 bases). The CDR3 spells CASSPGTAGGGYTF. As DNA, the CDR3 is TGTGCCAGCAGCCCCGGGACGGCAGGAGGGGGCTACACCTTC. Full variable domain (remainder filled in from reference TRBV9 and TRBJ1-2): DSGVTQTPKHLITATGQRVTLRCSPRSGDLSVYWYQQSLDQGLQFLIQYYNGEERAKGNILERFSAQQFPDLHSELNLSSLELGDSALYFCASSPGTAGGGYTFGSGTRLTVV.